A selection of T cell receptor beta chains follows, all from one sample in a study of PD-L1 blockade in urothelial cancer. Produced via immunoSEQ multiplex PCR; TCRdb's table is partial and in-frame only. Seen here are about 56,000 clones, over 75% observed once, and the top ten hold approximately 15%. The specimen comprised PBMCs, sampled around atezolizumab (anti-PD-L1) treatment. Every receptor here comes from a man aged 65-85 years with urothelial cancer. CDR3s include the opening cysteine and the closing phenylalanine or tryptophan. Fields, in order: clone size, J gene, V gene, D gene, CDR3 protein, CDR3 DNA. A D gene is named only where the DNA matches it firmly. Part of the rows lack a size; the others show once, few, many or a class for expanded clones.

size: NA
J: TRBJ1-1
V: TRBV5-1
D: NA
CDR3: CASSLVGSANTEAFF
DNA: TGCGCCAGCAGCTTGGTGGGCAGTGCGAACACTGAAGCTTTCTTT

size: NA
J: TRBJ2-7
V: TRBV29-1
D: TRBD1
CDR3: CSVEIDRGPREQYF
DNA: TGCAGCGTAGAAATTGACAGGGGGCCCCGCGAGCAGTACTTC

size: NA
J: TRBJ1-2
V: TRBV5-8
D: TRBD1
CDR3: CASSPGTGGRHDYGYTF
DNA: TGTGCCAGCAGCCCAGGGACAGGGGGCCGGCATGACTATGGCTACACCTTC

size: NA
J: TRBJ1-3
V: TRBV10-3
D: NA
CDR3: CAIGDSLSGNTIYF
DNA: TGTGCCATCGGAGACAGCCTCTCTGGAAACACCATATATTTT

size: NA
J: TRBJ2-6
V: TRBV5-5
D: NA
CDR3: CASSFTGTPSGANVLTF
DNA: TGTGCCAGCAGCTTTACAGGGACCCCGTCTGGGGCCAACGTCCTGACTTTC

size: NA
J: TRBJ1-2
V: TRBV18
D: TRBD1
CDR3: CASSPGQGNAANYGYTF
DNA: TGTGCCAGCTCACCGGGACAGGGGAACGCAGCTAACTATGGCTACACCTTC

size: NA
J: TRBJ2-3
V: TRBV5-6
D: NA
CDR3: CASSFQNTDTQYF
DNA: TGTGCCAGCAGCTTCCAGAACACAGATACGCAGTATTTT

size: NA
J: TRBJ2-5
V: TRBV29-1
D: NA
CDR3: CSARRGQETQYF
DNA: TGCAGCGCCCGCCGGGGACAAGAGACCCAGTACTTC

size: NA
J: TRBJ1-2
V: TRBV27
D: NA
CDR3: CASSLSGGTYGYTF
DNA: TGTGCCAGCAGTTTGTCCGGGGGTACGTATGGCTACACCTTC

size: NA
J: TRBJ2-2
V: TRBV12-5
D: TRBD2
CDR3: CASGYPKRELPGELFF
DNA: TGTGCTAGTGGCTACCCAAAGCGGGAGCTCCCCGGGGAGCTGTTTTTT

size: NA
J: TRBJ1-5
V: TRBV10-3
D: NA
CDR3: CAISGQGVQPQHF
DNA: TGTGCCATCAGTGGGCAGGGTGTCCAGCCCCAGCATTTT

size: few
J: TRBJ2-2
V: TRBV9
D: NA
CDR3: CASSVLGGNTGELFF
DNA: TGTGCCAGCAGCGTACTGGGGGGAAACACCGGGGAGCTGTTTTTT

size: NA
J: TRBJ2-7
V: TRBV5-6
D: NA
CDR3: CASSLGPGREEYF
DNA: TGTGCCAGCAGCTTGGGACCGGGCAGGGAAGAGTACTTC

size: NA
J: TRBJ2-5
V: TRBV28
D: TRBD2
CDR3: CASSLLAGDGTQYF
DNA: TGTGCCAGCAGTTTACTAGCGGGAGATGGGACCCAGTACTTC

size: NA
J: TRBJ2-1
V: TRBV4-1
D: NA
CDR3: CASSQPPGEQFF
DNA: TGCGCCAGCAGCCAACCCCCGGGTGAGCAGTTCTTC

size: NA
J: TRBJ2-2
V: TRBV6-1
D: TRBD1
CDR3: CASSEGFGTANTGELFF
DNA: TGTGCCAGCAGTGAAGGGTTCGGGACAGCGAACACCGGGGAGCTGTTTTTT

size: NA
J: TRBJ1-5
V: TRBV18
D: NA
CDR3: CASSNQQGGQPQHF
DNA: TGTGCCAGCTCCAATCAACAGGGTGGTCAGCCCCAGCATTTT

size: NA
J: TRBJ1-1
V: TRBV5-4
D: TRBD1
CDR3: CASSPGTGGAGTEAFF
DNA: TGTGCCAGCAGCCCGGGGACAGGGGGCGCCGGGACTGAAGCTTTCTTT

size: NA
J: TRBJ1-2
V: TRBV27
D: NA
CDR3: CASSSLAGVYTF
DNA: TGTGCCAGCAGTTCCTTGGCAGGGGTTTACACCTTC

size: NA
J: TRBJ2-5
V: TRBV9
D: NA
CDR3: CASSPNDYQETQYF
DNA: TGTGCCAGCAGCCCTAACGATTACCAAGAGACCCAGTACTTC

size: few
J: TRBJ1-2
V: TRBV19
D: TRBD1
CDR3: CASNRETGGLDYGYTF
DNA: TGTGCCAGTAACCGCGAGACAGGGGGCCTCGACTATGGCTACACCTTC

size: NA
J: TRBJ2-5
V: TRBV7-9
D: TRBD2
CDR3: CASTRGGEETQYF
DNA: TGTGCCAGCACTCGGGGGGGGGAAGAGACCCAGTACTTC

size: NA
J: TRBJ1-4
V: TRBV5-4
D: NA
CDR3: CASSSDPGPSLREKLFF
DNA: TGTGCCAGCAGCTCGGATCCGGGTCCGTCGCTTCGTGAAAAACTGTTTTTT

size: NA
J: TRBJ2-5
V: TRBV11-2
D: NA
CDR3: CASSPPQGSETQYF
DNA: TGTGCCAGCAGCCCGCCCCAGGGGAGTGAGACCCAGTACTTC

size: NA
J: TRBJ2-4
V: TRBV25-1
D: NA
CDR3: CASSARTGGVLAKNIQYF
DNA: TGTGCCAGCAGTGCGCGAACAGGGGGGGTCCTAGCCAAAAACATTCAGTACTTC

size: NA
J: TRBJ2-2
V: TRBV5-1
D: NA
CDR3: CASSLDSLGELFF
DNA: TGCGCCAGCAGCTTGGATAGTCTCGGGGAGCTGTTTTTT

size: NA
J: TRBJ2-7
V: TRBV2
D: NA
CDR3: CASSAIPQAYEQYF
DNA: TGTGCCAGCAGTGCCATACCACAGGCTTACGAGCAGTACTTC

size: NA
J: TRBJ2-3
V: TRBV5-1
D: NA
CDR3: CASFLGSSTDTQYF
DNA: TGCGCCAGCTTCCTCGGGAGTAGCACAGATACGCAGTATTTT

size: NA
J: TRBJ2-5
V: TRBV5-4
D: NA
CDR3: CASSFQTGVQETQYF
DNA: TGTGCCAGCAGCTTTCAGACAGGTGTTCAAGAGACCCAGTACTTC

size: NA
J: TRBJ2-3
V: TRBV7-2
D: TRBD2
CDR3: CASSPTSSGSLLYF
DNA: TGTGCCAGCAGCCCTACGTCTAGCGGGAGTTTGCTGTATTTT

size: NA
J: TRBJ1-5
V: TRBV29-1
D: NA
CDR3: CSVEDGGGPQHF
DNA: TGCAGCGTTGAAGATGGAGGAGGCCCCCAGCATTTT

size: NA
J: TRBJ2-2
V: TRBV18
D: NA
CDR3: CASSGQANTGELFF
DNA: TGTGCCAGCTCCGGACAAGCGAACACCGGGGAGCTGTTTTTT

size: few
J: TRBJ1-2
V: TRBV25-1
D: TRBD1
CDR3: CATRTGGRGGYTF
DNA: TGTGCCACCAGGACAGGGGGCCGGGGAGGCTACACCTTC

size: NA
J: TRBJ2-3
V: TRBV5-4
D: TRBD1
CDR3: CASSSPGQGGRYAYF
DNA: TGTGCCAGCAGTTCCCCGGGACAGGGTGGCAGATACGCGTATTTT

size: NA
J: TRBJ2-3
V: TRBV2
D: TRBD1
CDR3: CASTPQGQSTDTQYF
DNA: TGTGCCAGCACCCCGCAGGGACAGAGCACAGATACGCAGTATTTT

size: NA
J: TRBJ1-2
V: TRBV6-1
D: TRBD1
CDR3: CASRTGTGGYGYTF
DNA: TGTGCCAGCCGAACCGGGACAGGGGGCTATGGCTACACCTTC

size: NA
J: TRBJ1-2
V: TRBV10-3
D: TRBD1
CDR3: CAISPGTGSYGYTF
DNA: TGTGCCATCAGCCCTGGGACAGGAAGCTATGGCTACACCTTC

size: NA
J: TRBJ2-2
V: TRBV7-9
D: TRBD2
CDR3: CASTLTSGIYTGELFF
DNA: TGTGCCAGCACCTTAACTAGCGGGATTTACACCGGGGAGCTGTTTTTT

size: NA
J: TRBJ1-5
V: TRBV30
D: NA
CDR3: CAWSGGFVGNQPQHF
DNA: TGTGCCTGGAGTGGCGGTTTCGTTGGAAATCAGCCCCAGCATTTT

size: NA
J: TRBJ2-3
V: TRBV28
D: TRBD2
CDR3: CASSPSGLAYTASTDTQYF
DNA: TGTGCCAGCAGTCCCTCCGGACTAGCGTATACAGCTAGCACAGATACGCAGTATTTT

size: NA
J: TRBJ1-1
V: TRBV7-9
D: NA
CDR3: CASNYQGSDTEAFF
DNA: TGTGCCAGCAACTACCAGGGGAGCGACACTGAAGCTTTCTTT

size: NA
J: TRBJ2-1
V: TRBV5-1
D: TRBD2
CDR3: CASSTGSGSGYNEQFF
DNA: TGCGCCAGCAGCACCGGTAGCGGGAGCGGGTACAATGAGCAGTTCTTC

size: NA
J: TRBJ2-3
V: TRBV11-2
D: TRBD2
CDR3: CASSLGGRTDTQYF
DNA: TGTGCCAGCAGCTTAGGCGGGAGGACAGATACGCAGTATTTT

size: NA
J: TRBJ2-4
V: TRBV7-2
D: NA
CDR3: CASSVNTGKNIQYF
DNA: TGTGCCAGCAGCGTTAACACAGGGAAAAACATTCAGTACTTC

size: NA
J: TRBJ1-1
V: TRBV19
D: TRBD1
CDR3: CASSTGGGTEAFF
DNA: TGTGCCAGTAGCACAGGGGGTGGAACTGAAGCTTTCTTT

size: NA
J: TRBJ2-7
V: TRBV19
D: TRBD2
CDR3: CASSSGLAGGSFYEQYF
DNA: TGTGCCAGTAGTTCGGGACTAGCGGGAGGATCCTTCTACGAGCAGTACTTC

size: NA
J: TRBJ2-1
V: TRBV5-1
D: NA
CDR3: CASSLAPDSYNEQFF
DNA: TGCGCCAGCAGCTTGGCCCCAGATTCCTACAATGAGCAGTTCTTC

size: NA
J: TRBJ2-3
V: TRBV5-1
D: TRBD2
CDR3: CASSLEAGGIDTQYF
DNA: TGCGCCAGCAGCTTGGAAGCGGGGGGGATAGATACGCAGTATTTT

size: NA
J: TRBJ2-1
V: TRBV5-4
D: TRBD2
CDR3: CASSPEAGESYNEQFF
DNA: TGTGCCAGCAGCCCAGAAGCGGGAGAATCCTACAATGAGCAGTTCTTC

size: few
J: TRBJ2-7
V: TRBV6-6
D: NA
CDR3: CASSGRQIGSYEQYF
DNA: TGTGCCAGCAGTGGCAGACAGATAGGATCCTACGAGCAGTACTTC

size: NA
J: TRBJ2-1
V: TRBV4-2
D: NA
CDR3: CASSQDKRPEYNEQFF
DNA: TGTGCCAGCAGCCAAGATAAGCGACCAGAGTACAATGAGCAGTTCTTC

size: NA
J: TRBJ1-1
V: TRBV10-3
D: TRBD1
CDR3: CATAGQVTNTEAFF
DNA: TGTGCCACAGCGGGACAGGTCACGAACACTGAAGCTTTCTTT

size: NA
J: TRBJ2-2
V: TRBV4-1
D: NA
CDR3: CASSQDPKDTRELFF
DNA: TGCGCCAGCAGCCAAGACCCGAAGGACACCCGGGAGCTGTTTTTT

size: NA
J: TRBJ2-3
V: TRBV2
D: TRBD2
CDR3: CASRAGLAGNTDTQYF
DNA: TGTGCCAGCAGGGCTGGACTAGCGGGAAACACAGATACGCAGTATTTT

size: NA
J: TRBJ1-5
V: TRBV6-5
D: TRBD1
CDR3: CASRPTTGADQPQHF
DNA: TGTGCCAGCAGACCTACGACAGGGGCCGATCAGCCCCAGCATTTT

size: NA
J: TRBJ1-1
V: TRBV5-1
D: TRBD1
CDR3: CASTGQGSNTEAFF
DNA: TGCGCCAGCACGGGACAGGGTTCGAACACTGAAGCTTTCTTT

size: few
J: TRBJ1-3
V: TRBV18
D: TRBD1
CDR3: CASSPDRDRGRNTIYF
DNA: TGTGCCAGCTCACCGGACCGGGACAGGGGACGGAACACCATATATTTT

size: NA
J: TRBJ2-3
V: TRBV7-9
D: TRBD2
CDR3: CASSSGGYAYF
DNA: TGTGCCAGCAGCTCGGGGGGATACGCGTATTTT

size: NA
J: TRBJ2-6
V: TRBV7-8
D: NA
CDR3: CASSSGASGANVLTF
DNA: TGTGCCAGCAGCTCAGGGGCCTCTGGGGCCAACGTCCTGACTTTC